The T cell receptor (beta chain) under discussion was sequenced for a study of blood T cell repertoires in COVID-19. Study-level information: PBMCs, B-cell-depleted T cells, or T cells were the source of the cDNA or gDNA that made up the material.

This clone was recorded a few times. Original methodology: By means of reference gene primer amplification, nucleated cell counts were estimated. Sequenced by immunoSEQ multiplex PCR; TCRdb stores in-frame clones only, minus some. The DNA gave D and trimming, while V, J and clone size come from that table. Counted here are about 200,000 clones, 89% occurring once; the ten biggest clones make up 6.5% to 9%. Trimming cost V 3 bases and J 8 bases; bases outside gene matches: 3. CDR3 length equals 12 residues. In germline, CDR1 is LGHNT, CDR2 FRNRAP. The chain is built from TRBV12-5 and TRBJ1-1; TRBD1 matches at 7 bases. The receptor was isolated from a woman aged 18-35 years who had recovered from COVID-19. The specimen sequenced was PBMCs or T cells enriched from blood (not recorded which). The CDR3 DNA reads as TGTGCTAGTGGTTTTCAGGGGGTAGAAGCTTTCTTT. As protein: CASGFQGVEAFF. The full variable domain, rest sourced from reference TRBV12-5 and TRBJ1-1, is DARVTQTPRHKVTEMGQEVTMRCQPILGHNTVFWYRQTMMQGLELLAYFRNRAPLDDSGMPKDRFSAEMPDATLATLKIQPSEPRDSAVYFCASGFQGVEAFFGQGTRLTVV.